This T cell receptor beta chain was sequenced during a study of T cell responses to AZD1222 COVID-19 vaccine. Study findings and constraints: Females outnumbered males among donors, who were mostly white British; clonal diversity was possibly underestimated. The peak T cell response came first, and repertoires were sampled only after it. Regions 160-218 and 743-854 dominated among vaccine-associated CD4 TCRs spanning spike. Seropositive AZD1222 recipients at baseline numbered only 5 to 7.

Concerning this clone: The antigen is not known.

Method: immunoSEQ multiplex PCR; TCRdb's copy keeps in-frame clones and lacks some. The table records 80,000 or so clones, roughly 80% of them present only once. The CDR3 sequence is 12 residues long. Germline CDR1 and CDR2: SQVTM and ANQGSEA. The V and J ends lost 4 bases and 5 bases respectively, with 10 bases between them. The TCR sequence derives from an adult in good health. Material: peripheral blood, obtained on day 0 of AZD1222 vaccination. V is TRBV29-1 and J is TRBJ2-3; D might be TRBD2 (6 bases). CDR3 sequence: CSVGGGEDTQYF. The CDR3 DNA reads as TGCAGCGTTGGTGGCGGGGAAGATACGCAGTATTTT.